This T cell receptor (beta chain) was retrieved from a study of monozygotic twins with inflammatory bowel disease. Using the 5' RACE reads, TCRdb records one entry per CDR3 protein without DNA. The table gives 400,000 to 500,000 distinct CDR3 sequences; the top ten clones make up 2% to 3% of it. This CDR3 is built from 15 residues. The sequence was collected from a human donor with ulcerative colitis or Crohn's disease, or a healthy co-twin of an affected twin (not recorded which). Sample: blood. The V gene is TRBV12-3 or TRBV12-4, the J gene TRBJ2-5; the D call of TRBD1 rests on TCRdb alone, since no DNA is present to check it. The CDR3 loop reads CASSQVPTGRETQYF.